By frequency, the clone carrying this TCR beta chain is medium-sized. Antigen: not known. Each sample's input was 250 ng genomic DNA, 40,000 or so genome equivalents. Multiplex touch-down PCR amplified TRB using TRB-A and TRB-B pools in one tube. TCRdb reprocessed the multiplex PCR reads, with one entry per CDR3 protein and no DNA. Its listing shows about 6,000 distinct CDR3 sequences. The entry originates in a study of T cell clusters in autoimmune cytopenias. General study points: No cluster-lack signature appeared between secondary cytopenia and chronic lymphocytic leukemia patients, apparently due to lymphoma masking. TRB repertoire shifts in secondary cytopenia and chronic lymphocytic leukemia mostly reflected lymphoma, not autoimmunity. Physiological T cell clusters of healthy donors were apparently absent in primary autoimmune cytopenia patients.

In germline, CDR1 is SGHNT, CDR2 YENEEA. CDR3 length equals 14 residues. Sample: peripheral blood. The receptor was derived from a human donor with an autoimmune cytopenia or autoimmune hepatitis (not recorded which). This rearrangement joins TRBV11-3 to TRBJ2-7; there is no DNA to check the TCRdb D call of TRBD2. The chain's CDR3 is CASTRGGLSYEQYF.